The next 17 T cell receptor beta chains were all read from a single sample in a study of blood T cell repertoires in COVID-19. The assay was immunoSEQ multiplex PCR, and TCRdb's table has in-frame clones only and misses some. Of about 300,000 clones in the sample, nearly 90% were seen once. The specimen was PBMCs or T cells enriched from blood (not recorded which). These receptors were taken from a woman aged 50 to 60 who had been exposed to COVID-19.

The chain combines TRBV6-2 or TRBV6-3 with TRBJ2-5; 7 nucleotides agree with TRBD1. The CDR3 runs to 14 residues. Germline V gives CDR1 MNHEY, CDR2 SVGEGT. Trimming took 5 bases from V and 1 from J; bases not matched to a gene: 4. Here the CDR3 reads CASSGDSSQETQYF. DNA of the CDR3: TGTGCCAGCAGTGGGGACAGCAGCCAAGAGACCCAGTACTTC.

CDR3 nucleotides: TGTGCCAGTGCTGGGGGGGACTACGAGCAGTACTTC. Translation: CASAGGDYEQYF. The chain is built from TRBV5-4 and TRBJ2-7; the match to TRBD2 covers 7 bases. The CDR3 totals 12 residues. Trimming removed 8 bases from V and 3 bases from J; junction bases left unmatched: 5. Germline-derived CDR1 and CDR2 are SGHNT and YYREEE (reference sequence).

The chain carries TRBV4-1 and TRBJ1-4, with unresolved D. Germline lookup yields CDR1 MGHRA and CDR2 YSYEKL. The CDR3 loop spans 17 amino acids. The ends were cut back, 2 bases at V and 0 bases at J, with 13 bases in the middle. CDR3 sequence reads: CASSQIHSRATNEKLFF. DNA of the CDR3: TGCGCCAGCAGCCAAATCCACTCAAGAGCAACTAATGAAAAACTGTTTTTT.

This clone was observed once. CDR3 loop: CASSQDPGPYSPLHF. The CDR3 region has the DNA TGTGCCAGCAGCCAAGATCCAGGTCCGTATTCACCCCTCCACTTT. V and J are TRBV14 and TRBJ1-6; D gene uncertain. CDR1 and CDR2 from the germline V gene are SGHDN and FVKESK. The ends were cut back, 0 bases at V and 8 bases at J, with 11 bases in the middle. The CDR3 sequence is 15 residues long.

V is TRBV5-1 and J is TRBJ2-1; 8 bases align to TRBD1. Germline V gene sequence: CDR1 SGHRS, CDR2 YFSETQ. J lost 10 bases, V lost 2 bases, and 11 bases had no gene match. The CDR3 spans 15 residues. The CDR3 bases are TGCGCCAGCAGCTTAGGACAGGGTACGGTCGGAGAGCAGTTCTTC. Protein: CASSLGQGTVGEQFF.

V and J are TRBV11-3 and TRBJ2-7, with D possibly matching TRBD2 (7 bases). Trimming pared 5 bases from V and 7 bases from J, leaving 21 bases between. The CDR3 contains 15 residues. The germline V gene encodes CDR1 SGHNT and CDR2 YENEEA. CDR3 loop: CASSPQGGAAVEQYF. CDR3 in DNA: TGTGCCAGCAGCCCCCAAGGGGGGGCTGCGGTGGAGCAGTACTTC.

This chain connects TRBV19 to TRBJ2-7; no definite D call. Germline V gives CDR1 LNHDA, CDR2 SQIVND (reference sequence). The CDR3 is 14 amino acids. V was shortened by 3 bases and J by 0 bases, with 9 bases between the two germline ends. The chain's CDR3 is CASSMSKNSYEQYF. The CDR3 DNA reads TGTGCCAGTAGTATGAGCAAAAACTCCTACGAGCAGTACTTC.

This chain connects TRBV7-6 to TRBJ2-6; no definite D call. V gave up 1 base and J gave up 4 bases, with 14 bases separating them. Germline CDR1 SGHVS, CDR2 FNYEAQ. There are 17 residues in the CDR3. CDR3 residues: CASSLEFMAKGANVLTF. CDR3 in DNA: TGTGCCAGCAGCTTAGAATTTATGGCAAAGGGGGCCAACGTCCTGACTTTC.

The rearrangement uses TRBV7-9 and TRBJ1-1, with D perhaps TRBD1 (6 bases). Trimming left V 3 bases short and J 10 bases short, with 15 bases between. Germline CDR1 reads SEHNR; CDR2 reads FQNEAQ (reference sequence). This CDR3 comprises 13 residues. The CDR3 DNA reads TGTGCCAGCAGCTTGGACAGTCCAGCCCGAGCTTTCTTT. Protein sequence: CASSLDSPARAFF.

The chain carries TRBV5-4 and TRBJ2-7; 11 bases map to TRBD1. Germline CDR1 SGHNT, CDR2 YYREEE (reference sequence). With 4 bases clipped from V and 0 bases from J, the junction kept 0 bases outside the gene matches. This CDR3 has 14 residues. CDR3 in DNA: TGTGCCAGCAGCGGGACAGGGGGCTCCTACGAGCAGTACTTC. Translated: CASSGTGGSYEQYF.

The V and J genes are TRBV6-4 and TRBJ1-2; TRBD1 might be the D (5 bases). Trimming cost V 3 bases and J 4 bases, with 18 bases left between them. This CDR3 contains 16 residues. CDR1 and CDR2 (germline): MRHNA, SNTAGT. In nucleotides, the CDR3 is TGTGCCAGCAGTGAGACCCCCGGGACTTTCATCTATGGCTACACCTTC. Protein: CASSETPGTFIYGYTF.

This rearrangement joins TRBV6-5 to TRBJ1-2; no reliable D call. Trimming removed 5 bases at V and 1 base at J, with 5 bases between. Looked up from germline, CDR1 is MNHEY and CDR2 is SVGAGI. This CDR3 region has 12 residues. DNA for the CDR3: TGTGCCAGCAGTCAGAATAACTATGGCTACACCTTC. It codes for CASSQNNYGYTF.

Concerning this clone: Other DNA sequences of this sample code for an identical CDR3. This sequence joins TRBV19 and TRBJ2-7; 8 bases align to TRBD1. Germline loops: CDR1 LNHDA, CDR2 SQIVND (reference sequence). V lost 3 bases, J lost 4 bases, and 5 bases stayed unmatched. The CDR3 runs to 14 residues. The CDR3 loop is CASSIRQGRYEQYF. For the CDR3, the DNA is TGTGCCAGTAGTATCCGACAGGGGAGGTACGAGCAGTACTTC.

The chain is built from TRBV6-1 and TRBJ1-1; weak D call: TRBD1 (5 bases). CDR1 and CDR2 (germline): MNHNS, SASEGT. The CDR3 extends over 14 amino acids. Deletions cut 0 bases from V and 3 bases from J, with 8 bases between. Written as DNA, the CDR3 is TGTGCCAGCAGTGAAGCCTCAGGGTACACTGAAGCTTTCTTT. The encoded protein is CASSEASGYTEAFF.

This clone has more than one count but fewer than ten. The V gene is TRBV5-1, the J gene TRBJ1-2; TRBD1 aligns across 7 bases. Germline values: CDR1 SGHRS, CDR2 YFSETQ. The ends lost 0 bases at V and 4 bases at J; junction bases unmatched: 9. The CDR3 is 16 amino acids. The CDR3 DNA follows: TGCGCCAGCAGCTTGGCCTTACAGGGGAAAATCTATGGCTACACCTTC. Translation gives CASSLALQGKIYGYTF.

V and J are TRBV10-3 and TRBJ1-3; no clear D. Between the trimmed V and J ends, which lost 10 bases and 5 bases, there was a span of 18 bases. The CDR3 is 14 residues long. CDR1 is ENHRY, CDR2 SYGVKD, per germline. The CDR3: CATMVGVGRNTIYF. The CDR3 nucleotides are TGTGCCACAATGGTGGGCGTGGGCCGAAACACCATATATTTT.

This CDR3 is CASSFRLAGGLEQYF. The CDR3 DNA is TGTGCCAGCAGTTTCAGGCTGGCGGGGGGTCTTGAGCAGTACTTC. The chain links TRBV28 to TRBJ2-7, with TRBD2 matching over 8 bases. The CDR3 runs 15 residues. Germline CDR1 and CDR2: MDHEN and SYDVKM. Trimming removed 3 bases from V and 7 bases from J; junction bases left unmatched: 11.